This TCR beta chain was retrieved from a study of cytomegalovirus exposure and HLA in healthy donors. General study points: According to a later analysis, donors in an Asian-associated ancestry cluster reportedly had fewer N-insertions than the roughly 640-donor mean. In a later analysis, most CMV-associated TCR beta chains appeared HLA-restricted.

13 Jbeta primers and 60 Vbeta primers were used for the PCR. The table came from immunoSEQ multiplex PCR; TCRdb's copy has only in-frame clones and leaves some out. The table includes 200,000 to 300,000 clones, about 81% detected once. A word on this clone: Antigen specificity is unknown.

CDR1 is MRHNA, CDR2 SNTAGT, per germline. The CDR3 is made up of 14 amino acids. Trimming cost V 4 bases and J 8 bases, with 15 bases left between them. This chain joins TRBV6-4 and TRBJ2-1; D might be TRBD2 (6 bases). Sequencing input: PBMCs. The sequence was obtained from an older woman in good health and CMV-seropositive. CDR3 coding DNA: TGTGCCAGCAGTGTTAGCGGCCCTCAGGATGAGCAGTTCTTC. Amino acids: CASSVSGPQDEQFF.